These T cell receptor beta chains were read from a single sample in a study of blood T cell repertoires in COVID-19. TCRdb's copy holds only in-frame clones and misses some; the assay was immunoSEQ multiplex PCR. Of some 270,000 clones listed, approximately 92% are singletons. The sequenced material came from peripheral blood. These receptors were taken from a woman in her forties who had recovered from COVID-19. CDR3s include the opening cysteine and the closing phenylalanine or tryptophan.

J | V | CDR3
TRBJ2-5 | TRBV7-6 | CASSLAGLAGETQYF
TRBJ2-2 | TRBV10-1 | CASGQNTGELFF
TRBJ2-5 | TRBV24-1 | CATSAGGRAHETQYF
TRBJ2-1 | TRBV7-2 | CASTLSGGGSYNEQFF
TRBJ1-1 | TRBV18 | CASSPPNRRGPNTEAFF
TRBJ1-5 | TRBV3-1/TRBV3-2 | CASSQDTTLEQPQHF
TRBJ2-2 | TRBV6-5 | CASGSGVNTGELFF
TRBJ1-3 | TRBV2 | CASSRQGVSGNTIYF
TRBJ2-2 | TRBV24-1 | CATSDRIAGGELFF
TRBJ1-6 | TRBV7-9 | CASSRTGGYGSPLHF
TRBJ1-5 | TRBV6-5 | CASSNSQENQPQHF
TRBJ2-5 | TRBV11-3 | CASSPYVLAGQETQYF
TRBJ1-2 | TRBV5-6 | CASSFVYSARNYTF
TRBJ2-2 | TRBV19 | CASAPGPYTGELFF
TRBJ1-6 | TRBV28 | CASSLWTGSRNSPLHF
TRBJ2-2 | TRBV7-9 | CASSNWGQTTGELFF
TRBJ2-5 | TRBV2 | CASTMGTSGGLETQYF
TRBJ2-1 | TRBV30 | CAWSLRDYNEQFF
TRBJ2-1 | TRBV11-3 | CASSAGPLAGEGEQFF
TRBJ2-7 | TRBV5-1 | CASSLGTGRAEQYF
TRBJ1-1 | TRBV6-5 | CASVAGFGNTEAFF
TRBJ2-2 | TRBV11-2 | CASSSTSGRPGELFF
TRBJ2-2 | TRBV27 | CASRGQGDTGELFF